The present TCR beta chain was sequenced within a study of vaccination and CD4 T cells after COVID-19. The Oncomine TCR Beta short-read assay generated sequence data from the DNA of cultured CD4+ T cells. Each CDR3 protein is one row after TCRdb ran MiXCR on the PCR reads. The table has more than 10,000 distinct CDR3 sequences, less than 70% seen once; the top ten hold over 7.5%. V lost 1 base and J 5 bases, leaving 9 bases between the germline ends. Germline lookup yields CDR1 DFQATT and CDR2 SNEGSKA (reference sequence). The CDR3 loop spans 13 amino acids. The treatment was: roughly 11-day PBMC culture with coronavirus spike peptide pools or control peptides (ViraFEST assay). Points on this clonotype: What it binds is unknown.

The V gene is TRBV20-1, the J gene TRBJ1-5; TRBD1 is a possible D gene (5 bases). The specimen was CD4+ T cells from blood, cultured in vitro. This TCR derives from a human donor who had recovered from COVID-19. CDR3 region: CSARGDRHQPQHF. The CDR3 nucleotides read TGCAGTGCTAGAGGCGACAGACATCAGCCCCAGCATTTT.